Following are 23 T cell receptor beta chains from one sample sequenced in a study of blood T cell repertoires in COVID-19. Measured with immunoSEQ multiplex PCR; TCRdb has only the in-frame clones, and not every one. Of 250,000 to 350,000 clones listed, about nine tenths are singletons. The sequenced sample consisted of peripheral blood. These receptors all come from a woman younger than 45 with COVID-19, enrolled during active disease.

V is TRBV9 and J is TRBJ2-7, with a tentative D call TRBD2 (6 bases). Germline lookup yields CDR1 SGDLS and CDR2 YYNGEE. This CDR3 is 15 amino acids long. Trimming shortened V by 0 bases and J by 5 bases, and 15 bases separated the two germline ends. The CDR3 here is CASSVDGGVFDEQYF. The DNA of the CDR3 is TGTGCCAGCAGCGTAGATGGAGGGGTCTTCGACGAGCAGTACTTC.

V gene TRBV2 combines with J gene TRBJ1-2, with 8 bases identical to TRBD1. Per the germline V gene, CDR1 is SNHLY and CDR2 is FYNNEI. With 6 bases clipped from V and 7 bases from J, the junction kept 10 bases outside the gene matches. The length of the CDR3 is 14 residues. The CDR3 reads CASSDTGGLGGYTF. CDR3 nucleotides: TGTGCCAGCAGCGATACAGGGGGTTTAGGTGGCTACACCTTC.

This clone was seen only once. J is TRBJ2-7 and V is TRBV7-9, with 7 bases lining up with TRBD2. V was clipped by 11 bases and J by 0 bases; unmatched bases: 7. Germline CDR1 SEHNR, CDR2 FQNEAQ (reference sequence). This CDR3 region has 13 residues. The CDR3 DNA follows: TGTGCCTTCCAGGGCGGGAGCTCCTACGAGCAGTACTTC. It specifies CAFQGGSSYEQYF.

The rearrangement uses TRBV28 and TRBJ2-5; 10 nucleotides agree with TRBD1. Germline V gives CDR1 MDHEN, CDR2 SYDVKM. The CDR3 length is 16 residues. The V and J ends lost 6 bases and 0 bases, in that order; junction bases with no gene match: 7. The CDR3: CASRRDRGRYQETQYF. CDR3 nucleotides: TGTGCCAGCAGAAGGGACAGGGGACGGTACCAAGAGACCCAGTACTTC. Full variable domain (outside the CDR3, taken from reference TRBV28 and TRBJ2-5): DVKVTQSSRYLVKRTGEKVFLECVQDMDHENMFWYRQDPGLGLRLIYFSYDVKMKEKGDIPEGYSVSREKKERFSLILESASTNQTSMYLCASRRDRGRYQETQYFGPGTRLLVL.

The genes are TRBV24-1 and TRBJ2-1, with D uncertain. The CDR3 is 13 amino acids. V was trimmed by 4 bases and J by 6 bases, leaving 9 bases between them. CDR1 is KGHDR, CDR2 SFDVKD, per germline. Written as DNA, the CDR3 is TGTGCCACCAGTGACCCCCGCGCCAATGAGCAGTTCTTC. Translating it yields CATSDPRANEQFF.

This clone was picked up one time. This chain's CDR3 is CASSVVPGSSSGANVLTF. CDR3 sequence (DNA): TGTGCCAGCAGCGTAGTTCCAGGGTCCTCCTCTGGGGCCAACGTCCTGACTTTC. The chain joins TRBV9 to TRBJ2-6; a possible D gene is TRBD1 (5 bases). The length of the CDR3 is 18 residues. V shed 0 bases and J shed 0 bases, with 13 bases lying between them. Germline V gene lookup returns CDR1 SGDLS and CDR2 YYNGEE. The whole variable domain, remainder taken from reference TRBV9 and TRBJ2-6, is DSGVTQTPKHLITATGQRVTLRCSPRSGDLSVYWYQQSLDQGLQFLIQYYNGEERAKGNILERFSAQQFPDLHSELNLSSLELGDSALYFCASSVVPGSSSGANVLTFGAGSRLTVL.

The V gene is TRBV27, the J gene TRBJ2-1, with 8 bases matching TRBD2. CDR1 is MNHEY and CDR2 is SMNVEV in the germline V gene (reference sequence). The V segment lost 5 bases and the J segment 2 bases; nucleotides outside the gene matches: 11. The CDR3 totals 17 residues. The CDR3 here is CASSPAGGVSPYNEQFF. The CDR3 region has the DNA TGTGCCAGCAGTCCAGCCGGGGGGGTGAGTCCCTACAATGAGCAGTTCTTC.

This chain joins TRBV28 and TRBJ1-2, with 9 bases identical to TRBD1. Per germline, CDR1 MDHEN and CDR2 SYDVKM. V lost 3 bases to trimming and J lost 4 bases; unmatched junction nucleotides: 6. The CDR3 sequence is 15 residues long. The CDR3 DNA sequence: TGTGCCAGCAGTTTTCAGGGACAGGGTGTCTATGGCTACACCTTC. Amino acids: CASSFQGQGVYGYTF.

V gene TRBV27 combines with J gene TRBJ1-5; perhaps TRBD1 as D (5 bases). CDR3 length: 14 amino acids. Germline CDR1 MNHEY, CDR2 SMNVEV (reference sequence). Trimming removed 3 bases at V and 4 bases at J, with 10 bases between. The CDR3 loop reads CASSFSGPNQPQHF. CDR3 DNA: TGTGCCAGCAGTTTCTCAGGGCCTAATCAGCCCCAGCATTTT.

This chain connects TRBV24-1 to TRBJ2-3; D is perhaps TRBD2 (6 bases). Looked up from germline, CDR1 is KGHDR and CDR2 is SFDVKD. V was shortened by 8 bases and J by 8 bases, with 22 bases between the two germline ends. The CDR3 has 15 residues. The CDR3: CATKEVGGGSGTQYF. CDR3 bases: TGTGCCACCAAGGAGGTCGGTGGGGGGAGTGGTACGCAGTATTTT.

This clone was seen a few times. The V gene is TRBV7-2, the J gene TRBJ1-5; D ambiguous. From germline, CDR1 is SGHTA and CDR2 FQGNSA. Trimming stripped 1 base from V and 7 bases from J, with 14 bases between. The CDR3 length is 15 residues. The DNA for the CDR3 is TGTGCCAGCAGCTTAGGTCCGGGTGCGGAACAGCCCCAGCATTTT. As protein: CASSLGPGAEQPQHF.

CDR3 loop: CASSGSAGSLYSNQPQHF. In DNA, the CDR3 is TGTGCCAGCAGTGGATCAGCCGGTAGCTTGTATAGCAATCAGCCCCAGCATTTT. V and J are TRBV6-6 and TRBJ1-5; D unclear. The germline V gene has CDR1 MNHNY and CDR2 SVGAGI (reference sequence). V was clipped by 5 bases and J by 0 bases, with 20 bases between them. This CDR3 region has 18 residues.

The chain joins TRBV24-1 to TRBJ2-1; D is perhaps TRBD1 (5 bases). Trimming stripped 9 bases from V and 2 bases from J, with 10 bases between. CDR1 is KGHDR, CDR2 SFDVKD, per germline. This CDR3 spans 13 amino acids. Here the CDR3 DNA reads TGTGCCACCTCACAGGTTACCTACAATGAGCAGTTCTTC. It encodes CATSQVTYNEQFF.

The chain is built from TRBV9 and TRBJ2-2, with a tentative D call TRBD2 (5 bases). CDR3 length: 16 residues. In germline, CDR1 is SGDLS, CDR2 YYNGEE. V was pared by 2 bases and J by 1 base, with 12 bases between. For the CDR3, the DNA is TGTGCCAGCAGCGTCGGGCGGGTCCAGAACACCGGGGAGCTGTTTTTT. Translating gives CASSVGRVQNTGELFF.

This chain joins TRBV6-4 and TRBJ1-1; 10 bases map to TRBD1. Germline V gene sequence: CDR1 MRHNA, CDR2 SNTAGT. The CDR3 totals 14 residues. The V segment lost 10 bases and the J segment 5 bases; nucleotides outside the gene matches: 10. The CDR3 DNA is TGTGCCACCCCAAGACAGGGGGCTTTGACTGAAGCTTTCTTT. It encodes CATPRQGALTEAFF.

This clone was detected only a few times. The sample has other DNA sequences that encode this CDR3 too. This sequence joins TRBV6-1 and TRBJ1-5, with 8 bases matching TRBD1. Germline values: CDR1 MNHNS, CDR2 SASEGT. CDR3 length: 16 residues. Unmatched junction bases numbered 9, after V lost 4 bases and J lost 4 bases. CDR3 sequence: CASSARDRGLNQPQHF. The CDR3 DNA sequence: TGTGCCAGCAGTGCCAGAGACAGGGGACTAAATCAGCCCCAGCATTTT.

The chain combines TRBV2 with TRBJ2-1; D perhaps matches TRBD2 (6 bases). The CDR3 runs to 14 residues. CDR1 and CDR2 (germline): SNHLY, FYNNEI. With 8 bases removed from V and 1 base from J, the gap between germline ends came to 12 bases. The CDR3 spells CASARERSYNEQFF. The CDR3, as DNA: TGTGCCAGCGCACGGGAGCGTTCCTACAATGAGCAGTTCTTC.

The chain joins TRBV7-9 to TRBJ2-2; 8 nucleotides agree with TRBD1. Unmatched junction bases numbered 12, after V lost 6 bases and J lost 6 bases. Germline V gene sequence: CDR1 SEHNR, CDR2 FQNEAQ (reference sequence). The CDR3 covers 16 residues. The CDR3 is CASRSQGAPMAGELFF. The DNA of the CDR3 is TGTGCCAGCAGGTCTCAGGGGGCCCCGATGGCCGGGGAGCTGTTTTTT.

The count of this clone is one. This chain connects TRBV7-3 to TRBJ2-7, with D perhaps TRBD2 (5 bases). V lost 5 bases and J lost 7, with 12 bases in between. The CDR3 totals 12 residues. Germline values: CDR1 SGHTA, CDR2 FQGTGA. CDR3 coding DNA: TGTGCCAGCAGCCCAAGTCCGGGGGAGCAGTACTTC. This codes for CASSPSPGEQYF.

The CDR3 reads CATSDYSSGGFGQYF. CDR3 nucleotide sequence: TGTGCCACCAGTGATTATTCTAGCGGGGGCTTCGGGCAGTACTTC. V usage is TRBV24-1 and J usage is TRBJ2-7; TRBD2 agrees at 10 bases. The V gene's germline CDR1 is KGHDR and CDR2 SFDVKD. Losses at the gene ends were 2 bases for V and 9 bases for J; bases not matched to a gene: 9. The CDR3 totals 15 residues.

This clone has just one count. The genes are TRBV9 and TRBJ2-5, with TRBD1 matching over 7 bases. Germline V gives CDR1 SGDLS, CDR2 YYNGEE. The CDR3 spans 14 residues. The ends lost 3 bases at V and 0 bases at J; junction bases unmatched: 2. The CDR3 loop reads CASSEGQNQETQYF. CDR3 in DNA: TGTGCCAGCAGCGAGGGACAGAACCAAGAGACCCAGTACTTC.

CDR3 sequence (DNA): TGTGCCAGTAGTACTTCGGGACAGGTGAACACTGAAGCTTTCTTT. Protein sequence: CASSTSGQVNTEAFF. V is TRBV19 and J is TRBJ1-1, with 8 positions matching TRBD1. The junction had 4 bases not matched to a gene; V was cut back by 4 bases and J by 0 bases. Germline loops: CDR1 LNHDA, CDR2 SQIVND (reference sequence). CDR3 length: 15 residues.

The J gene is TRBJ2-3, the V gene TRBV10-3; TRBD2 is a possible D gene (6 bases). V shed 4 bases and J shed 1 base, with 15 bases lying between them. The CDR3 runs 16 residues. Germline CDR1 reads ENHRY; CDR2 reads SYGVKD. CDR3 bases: TGTGCCATCAGTGGCGGGGATTTCTCCGGCACAGATACGCAGTATTTT. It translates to CAISGGDFSGTDTQYF.